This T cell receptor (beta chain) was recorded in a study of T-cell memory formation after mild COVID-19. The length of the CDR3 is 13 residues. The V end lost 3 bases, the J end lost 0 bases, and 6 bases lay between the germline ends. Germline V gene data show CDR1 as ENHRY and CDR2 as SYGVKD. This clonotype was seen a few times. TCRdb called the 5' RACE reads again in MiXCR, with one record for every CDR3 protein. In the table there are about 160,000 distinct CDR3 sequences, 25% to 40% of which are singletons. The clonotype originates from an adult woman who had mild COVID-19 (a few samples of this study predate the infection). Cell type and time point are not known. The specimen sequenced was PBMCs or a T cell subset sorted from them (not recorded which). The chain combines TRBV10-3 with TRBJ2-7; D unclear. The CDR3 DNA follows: TGTGCCATCAGTGAAGAGGTCTCCTACGAGCAGTACTTC. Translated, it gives CAISEEVSYEQYF.